This TCR beta chain was captured by sequencing in a study of OX40 agonist ivuxolimab in advanced cancers. Study as a whole: One hepatocellular carcinoma and a couple of cutaneous melanoma patients partially responded.

Only in-frame clones appear in the TCRdb table, and some are missing; sequencing was by immunoSEQ multiplex PCR. This sample has 90,000 to 150,000 clones, with approximately 92% found just once. Note on this clone: Its specificity is not known.

Study results and caveats: Certain nonresponders likewise exhibited a low normalized T-cell clonal expansion. Dose levels from 0.1 to 3.0 mg/kg saw CD4+ and CD8+ blood T cells expand clonally by week 6. Clonal expansion among partial responders at 0.1-3.0 mg/kg ranked near the lowest.

The CDR3 totals 17 residues. V lost 1 base to trimming and J lost 4 bases; unmatched junction nucleotides: 9. Germline assignment: CDR1 KGHSH and CDR2 LQKENI. V is TRBV18 and J is TRBJ2-3, with TRBD1 matching 9 bases. Material: CD4+ or CD8+ T cells sorted from blood, obtained in a trial of the OX40 agonist ivuxolimab. The sequence was collected from an adult with an advanced solid tumor such as melanoma, head and neck, liver or kidney cancer. CDR3 residues: CASSPLEQGAGADTQYF. In DNA, the CDR3 is TGTGCCAGCTCACCACTTGAACAGGGGGCTGGGGCAGATACGCAGTATTTT.